This is a list of T cell receptor beta chains from one sample in a study of blood T cell repertoires in COVID-19. The data were produced by immunoSEQ multiplex PCR, yet TCRdb's version contains in-frame clones alone and is incomplete. In the table there are 80,000 to 95,000 clones, over 75% of which are singletons. The sequencing input was peripheral blood. Receptor source: a man older than 75 with active or convalescent COVID-19. CDR3s include the opening cysteine and the closing phenylalanine or tryptophan. A D gene is named only where the DNA matches it firmly. Only part of the rows carry a size: once, few, many, or a class if the clone is expanded.

TRBJ1-2	-	TRBV7-2	-	TGTGCCAGCAGCGCGTCGTCATATGGCTACACCTTC	CASSASSYGYTF
TRBJ1-1	few	TRBV18	-	TGTGCCAGCTCACCAACAGGGTTAGGGAGAATGGGCACTGAAGCTTTCTTT	CASSPTGLGRMGTEAFF
TRBJ1-2	-	TRBV18	TRBD1	TGTGCCAGCTCACCGGACAGGAATAACTATGGCTACACCTTC	CASSPDRNNYGYTF
TRBJ2-7	-	TRBV12-5	TRBD1	TGTGCTAGTGGTGACCCCCGACAGGGGGCCGTCGAGCAGTACTTC	CASGDPRQGAVEQYF
TRBJ2-2	-	TRBV6-5	-	TGTGCCAGCAGTTGGACAGACAACGCCGGGGAGCTGTTTTTT	CASSWTDNAGELFF
TRBJ1-2	-	TRBV7-2	-	TGTGCCAGCAGCTTAGGAAGGGGTAACTATGGCTACACCTTC	CASSLGRGNYGYTF
TRBJ2-1	-	TRBV5-4	TRBD2	TGTGCCAGCAGAGAGGAAGCGGGGGGAGGGAATGAGCAGTTCTTC	CASREEAGGGNEQFF
TRBJ1-4	-	TRBV6-6	TRBD1	TGTGCCAGCAGACAGGGACAGGGGTGGACTAATGAAAAACTGTTTTTT	CASRQGQGWTNEKLFF
TRBJ2-7	-	TRBV5-1	-	TGCGCCAGCTCTTCGGGGGTCGTATCCTACGAGCAGTACTTC	CASSSGVVSYEQYF
TRBJ2-5	-	TRBV5-4	-	TGTGCCAGCAGCTTAGGGGTTTCGGAGACCCAGTACTTC	CASSLGVSETQYF
TRBJ2-7	few	TRBV5-1	-	TGCGCCAGCAGCTTGGCATCAGGGGTAACCTACGAGCAGTACTTC	CASSLASGVTYEQYF
TRBJ2-1	-	TRBV12-3/TRBV12-4	-	TGTGCCAGCAGTGGGGGGATCGGCAATGAGCAGTTCTTC	CASSGGIGNEQFF
TRBJ2-3	-	TRBV9	TRBD2	TGTGCCAGCAGTGTATCACAGCGGGGGGGCACAGATACGCAGTATTTT	CASSVSQRGGTDTQYF